This TCR beta chain was recorded in a study of beta chain features in type 1 diabetes. Background on the study: On cell yields, gender and age, patients and healthy donors were similar.

TCRB transcripts that were expressed got sequenced, as all of the isolated RNA had been reverse transcribed. Sequencing was performed with immunoSEQ multiplex PCR; in TCRdb, only in-frame clones are kept and a portion is missing. Among a few hundred thousand clones listed, 8% to 10% were seen once. The CDR3 runs to 15 residues. The J segment lost 3 bases and the V segment lost 5 bases, leaving 9 bases of the junction unmatched. Germline V gene sequence: CDR1 SGHTA, CDR2 FQGNSA. This clone came up a few times. Its antigen is currently unknown. Whole-study findings and limits: The naive, central memory and Treg TCRB repertoires showed an apparent similarity that was greater among patients than among healthy donors. No resolution was reached here on whether HLA type influences TCRB rearrangement. Shortening that was moderate but significant affected the TCRB CDR3s of Type 1 diabetes patients in all four CD4+ subsets.

Staining for CD45RO/CCR7/CD25/CD127/CD95/CD27 allowed sorting of CD4+ naive, central memory, regulatory and stem cell-like memory cells. This clonotype was sampled from a man aged 25-40 years with type 1 diabetes. V and J are TRBV7-2 and TRBJ1-1, with 7 nucleotides matching TRBD1. Sequenced: central memory CD4+ T cells from blood. For the CDR3, the DNA is TGTGCCAGCAGCCCTTGGAGGGGGCAAGACACTGAAGCTTTCTTT. Its protein is CASSPWRGQDTEAFF.